Listed below are T cell receptor beta chains from one sample, sequenced in a study of control samples from healthy donors and cancer patients. Sequencing used immunoSEQ multiplex PCR; TCRdb keeps in-frame clones, though not all of them. The sample yields 70,000 or so clones, approximately 87% seen once. What was sequenced was blood. The receptors were gathered from a man in his fifties in good health. The CDR3 runs from the conserved cysteine through the conserved F or W. D genes are given only for firm matches. Some rows have no size entry. The others give once, few or many, or a class for an expanded clone.

V gene: TRBV28; clone size: NA; J gene: TRBJ1-1; D gene: NA; CDR3 DNA: TGTGCCAGCACCACCGGGGGGGCAGGGCGGACTGAAGCTTTCTTT; CDR3 protein: CASTTGGAGRTEAFF
V gene: TRBV2; clone size: NA; J gene: TRBJ2-1; D gene: TRBD2; CDR3 DNA: TGTGCCAGCAGCGAAGGACTAGCGAAGGTGTGGGAGCAGTTCTTC; CDR3 protein: CASSEGLAKVWEQFF
V gene: TRBV2; clone size: NA; J gene: TRBJ1-4; D gene: NA; CDR3 DNA: TGTGCCAGCAGTGGGGTAACAGGACCTTTAAGGGAAAAACTGTTTTTT; CDR3 protein: CASSGVTGPLREKLFF
V gene: TRBV7-9; clone size: NA; J gene: TRBJ1-4; D gene: TRBD1; CDR3 DNA: TGTGCCAGCAGCTTTGGGTACAGGGGTACTAATGAAAAACTGTTTTTT; CDR3 protein: CASSFGYRGTNEKLFF
V gene: TRBV19; clone size: few; J gene: TRBJ1-6; D gene: NA; CDR3 DNA: TGTGCCAGTAGCCCGACTCGGAGGGATTCACCCCTCCACTTT; CDR3 protein: CASSPTRRDSPLHF
V gene: TRBV24-1; clone size: NA; J gene: TRBJ2-3; D gene: TRBD2; CDR3 DNA: TGTGCCACCAGTGTGTGCACTAGCGGGAGCCTCTGCACAGATACGCAGTATTTT; CDR3 protein: CATSVCTSGSLCTDTQYF
V gene: TRBV10-3; clone size: NA; J gene: TRBJ2-3; D gene: NA; CDR3 DNA: TGTGCCATCAGTGAGGGTCGAACAGATACGCAGTATTTT; CDR3 protein: CAISEGRTDTQYF
V gene: TRBV4-3; clone size: NA; J gene: TRBJ1-6; D gene: TRBD1; CDR3 DNA: TGCGCCAGCAGCCAGGATCCGACAGGGTACAATTCACCCCTCCACTTT; CDR3 protein: CASSQDPTGYNSPLHF
V gene: TRBV6-9; clone size: NA; J gene: TRBJ2-1; D gene: TRBD2; CDR3 DNA: TGTGCCAGCAGTTATGTAGTAGGACTAGCGGCCCCCATAGGCTCCTACAATGAGCAGTTCTTC; CDR3 protein: CASSYVVGLAAPIGSYNEQFF
V gene: TRBV6-1; clone size: NA; J gene: TRBJ2-5; D gene: NA; CDR3 DNA: TGTGCCAGCAGTGAACCAGGGGCCCAAGAGACCCAGTACTTC; CDR3 protein: CASSEPGAQETQYF
V gene: TRBV30; clone size: NA; J gene: TRBJ2-7; D gene: NA; CDR3 DNA: TGTGCCTGGAGTGTACGTAGGAACGACGAGCAGTACTTC; CDR3 protein: CAWSVRRNDEQYF
V gene: TRBV11-3; clone size: NA; J gene: TRBJ2-5; D gene: NA; CDR3 DNA: TGTGCCAGCAGCCAACCAGTCGGGTCCCTCGAGGAGACCCAGTACTTC; CDR3 protein: CASSQPVGSLEETQYF
V gene: TRBV5-1; clone size: NA; J gene: TRBJ2-7; D gene: TRBD2; CDR3 DNA: TGCGCCAGCAGGGATAGCGGGGCAGCCTACGAGCAGTACTTC; CDR3 protein: CASRDSGAAYEQYF
V gene: TRBV27; clone size: NA; J gene: TRBJ1-1; D gene: TRBD1; CDR3 DNA: TGTGCCAGCAGTGGACAGGGGAACACTGAAGCTTTCTTT; CDR3 protein: CASSGQGNTEAFF
V gene: TRBV9; clone size: few; J gene: TRBJ2-5; D gene: NA; CDR3 DNA: TGTGCCAGCAGTCCGGGACCACACCAAGAGACCCAGTACTTC; CDR3 protein: CASSPGPHQETQYF
V gene: TRBV4-3; clone size: NA; J gene: TRBJ2-4; D gene: TRBD1; CDR3 DNA: TGCGCCAGCAGCCAATTATTAGCCGGGACAGGGGGCGTCGGGGCCAAAAACATTCAGTACTTC; CDR3 protein: CASSQLLAGTGGVGAKNIQYF
V gene: TRBV6-5; clone size: few; J gene: TRBJ2-3; D gene: NA; CDR3 DNA: TGTGCCAGCAGTTACTCAAGCACAGATACGCAGTATTTT; CDR3 protein: CASSYSSTDTQYF
V gene: TRBV11-2; clone size: NA; J gene: TRBJ2-3; D gene: TRBD2; CDR3 DNA: TGTGCCAGCAGCTCCACGGGGGGGGGACACCGTCGTGGAGATACGCAGTATTTT; CDR3 protein: CASSSTGGGHRRGDTQYF